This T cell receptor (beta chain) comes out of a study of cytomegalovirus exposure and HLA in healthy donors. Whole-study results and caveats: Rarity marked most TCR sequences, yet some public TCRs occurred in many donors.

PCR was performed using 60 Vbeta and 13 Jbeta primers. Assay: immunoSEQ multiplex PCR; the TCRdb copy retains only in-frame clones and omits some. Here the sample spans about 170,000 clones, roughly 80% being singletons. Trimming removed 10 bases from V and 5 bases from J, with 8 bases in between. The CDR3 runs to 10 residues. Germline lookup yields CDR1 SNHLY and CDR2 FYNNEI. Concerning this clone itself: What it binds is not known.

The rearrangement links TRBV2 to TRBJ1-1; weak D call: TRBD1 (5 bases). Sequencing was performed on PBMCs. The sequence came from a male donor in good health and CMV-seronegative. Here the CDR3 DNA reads TGTGCCACTAGGGGTACTGAAGCTTTCTTT. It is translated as CATRGTEAFF.